A selection of T cell receptor beta chains follows, all from one sample in a study of T cell repertoires in cytomegalovirus infection. TCRdb re-called the reads through MiXCR, storing one row per CDR3 protein. Seen here are roughly 640,000 distinct CDR3 sequences, 20% to 25% observed once, and the top ten hold less than 9.5%. Source material: CD8+ T cells from PBMCs. These receptors all stem from a human donor in good health (CMV status not recorded). Some clones in this sample may be carry-over from other donors' samples. Both conserved end residues are part of each CDR3. Each record gives: clone size, CDR3 length, V gene, D gene, J gene, CDR3 DNA, CDR3 protein. D genes are given only for firm matches. Part of the rows lack a size; the others show once, few, many or a class for expanded clones.

>few|11|TRBV18|NA|TRBJ2-1
TGTGCCAGCTTTGTACCCAATGAGCAGTTCTTC
CASFVPNEQFF
>few|13|TRBV29-1|NA|TRBJ2-1
TGCAGCGTTCCCGCGAGCTCCTACAATGAGCAGTTCTTC
CSVPASSYNEQFF
>NA|13|TRBV6-6|NA|TRBJ1-1
TGTGCCAGCAGTTACTCGACCTTGGGGCTAATTTTCTTT
CASSYSTLGLIFF
>many|17|TRBV4-3|NA|TRBJ1-4
TGCGCCAGCAGCCAAGGTGAAGCATCCCGTCGGGGAGAAAAACTGTTTTTT
CASSQGEASRRGEKLFF
>many|15|TRBV7-6|NA|TRBJ1-5
TGTGCCAGCAGCCCTGGTGGGGATAGCAATCAGCCCCAGCATTTT
CASSPGGDSNQPQHF
>few|21|TRBV12-3/TRBV12-4|TRBD1|TRBJ2-2
TGTGCCAGCAGTTTCAAGACCCTTCGCCCTCCGGGACAGCTAAACACCGGGGAGCTGTTTTTT
CASSFKTLRPPGQLNTGELFF
>few|16|TRBV28|NA|TRBJ2-3
TGTGCCAGCAGTGCGGGCCTCCTCAAGAGCACAGATACGCAGTATTTT
CASSAGLLKSTDTQYF
>NA|14|TRBV4-1|TRBD1|TRBJ2-1
TGCGCCAGCAGCCCCGTCGGGACAGGCAATGAGCAGTTCTTC
CASSPVGTGNEQFF
>NA|15|TRBV28|TRBD2|TRBJ2-3
TGTGCCAGCATTGGCGAGCGGGGGTTCACAGATACGCAGTATTTT
CASIGERGFTDTQYF
>few|12|TRBV29-1|NA|TRBJ1-1
TGCAGCGTCCCCGAACGGAACACTGAAGCTTTCTTT
CSVPERNTEAFF
>many|10|TRBV7-9|NA|TRBJ2-3
TGTGCCAGTCGAGCAGATACGCAGTATTTT
CASRADTQYF
>many|13|TRBV14|NA|TRBJ1-2
TGTGCCAGCAGCCCAGCAGGAAACTATGGCTACACCTTC
CASSPAGNYGYTF
>many|16|TRBV11-1|TRBD1|TRBJ2-1
TGTGCCAGCAGCCAGCCCGGGACAGGGGCATACAATGAGCAGTTCTTC
CASSQPGTGAYNEQFF
>NA|15|TRBV28|NA|TRBJ2-3
TGTGCCAGCAGTTTCTCGGGGTCGAGCACAGATACGCAGTATTTT
CASSFSGSSTDTQYF
>many|16|TRBV4-1|TRBD2|TRBJ2-1
TGCGCCAGCAGCCACCCGACTAGCGGATCATACAATGAGCAGTTCTTC
CASSHPTSGSYNEQFF
>many|19|TRBV7-2|TRBD2|TRBJ2-1
TGTGCCAGCAGCTTAAAGCCGGGACTAGCGGGGGCGATATACAATGAGCAGTTCTTC
CASSLKPGLAGAIYNEQFF
>NA|14|TRBV9|TRBD1|TRBJ1-2
TGTGCCAGCAGCCCACGGGACAGCTACTATGGCTACACCTTC
CASSPRDSYYGYTF
>NA|13|TRBV7-2|TRBD2|TRBJ2-2
TGTGCCAGCCCCCGGCGGGGGGCCGGGGAGCTGTTTTTT
CASPRRGAGELFF
>NA|14|TRBV6-5|NA|TRBJ2-2
TGTGCCAGCAGTTACGGGGGGCCGGTCGGGGAGCTGTTTTTT
CASSYGGPVGELFF
>NA|13|TRBV10-3|NA|TRBJ2-5
TGTGCCATCAGTGAGTTCCCACGAGAGACCCAGTACTTC
CAISEFPRETQYF
>NA|15|TRBV10-3|NA|TRBJ2-5
TGTGCCATCAAGAGGGGTAGCCAATACCAAGAGACCCGGTACTTC
CAIKRGSQYQETRYF
>NA|13|TRBV7-6|NA|TRBJ2-7
TGTGCCAGCAGCCCACCCGGCCCTTACGAGCAGTACTTC
CASSPPGPYEQYF
>few|15|TRBV7-9|NA|TRBJ2-5
TGTGCCAGCAGCTTAGCGAGGTACCTCCAAGAGACCCAGTACTTC
CASSLARYLQETQYF
>many|13|TRBV7-3|TRBD1|TRBJ2-3
TGTGCCAGCAGGGACAGGGATCAAGATACGCAGTATTTT
CASRDRDQDTQYF
>NA|13|TRBV6-2/TRBV6-3|NA|TRBJ1-5
TGTGCCGTCGGGGGTGGGAGACGTCAGCCCCAGCATTTT
CAVGGGRRQPQHF
>NA|16|TRBV25-1|TRBD2|TRBJ2-3
TGTGCCAGCAGTGAATACGGGGGGGACACGGCAGATACGCAGTATTTT
CASSEYGGDTADTQYF
>NA|15|TRBV2|TRBD2|TRBJ2-2
TGTGCCAGCACCCCTTGGGCGGGGGTTACCGGGGAGCTGTTTTTT
CASTPWAGVTGELFF
>NA|13|TRBV10-3|NA|TRBJ2-5
TGTGCCATCAGTGAGGACGGAGAAGAGACCCAGTACTTC
CAISEDGEETQYF
>NA|17|TRBV19|TRBD1|TRBJ1-1
TGTGCCAGTAGTATATCGGGACAGGGGCGCTGGAACACTGAAGCTTTCTTT
CASSISGQGRWNTEAFF
>NA|15|TRBV5-6|NA|TRBJ2-1
TGTGACAGCAGCTTGGTGTGGCAGGGTAATAATGAGCAGTTCTTC
CDSSLVWQGNNEQFF
>few|12|TRBV20-1|NA|TRBJ1-1
TGCAGTGTCGAGACCTCGGGGACTGAAGCTTTCTTT
CSVETSGTEAFF
>NA|19|TRBV20-1|TRBD2|TRBJ2-1
TGCAGTGCTAGAGATCGAAGACTAGCGGGGGGCCCTTCCTACAATGAGCAGTTCTTC
CSARDRRLAGGPSYNEQFF
>few|18|TRBV7-9|TRBD1|TRBJ2-2
TGTGCCAGCAGCTTCCCTGCCGGGACAGGAGCGAACACCGGGGAGCTGTTTTTT
CASSFPAGTGANTGELFF
>few|11|TRBV29-1|NA|TRBJ1-2
TGCAGCGTAGGAGGGAACTATGGCTACACCTTC
CSVGGNYGYTF
>many|16|TRBV7-8|NA|TRBJ2-1
TGTGCCAGCAGCCCTCCGCTGCAGGGGCCTAACAATGAGCAGTTCTTC
CASSPPLQGPNNEQFF
>few|14|TRBV2|NA|TRBJ2-5
TGTGCCAGCACAAGCCAGGGAGAAGAAGAGACCCAGTACTTC
CASTSQGEEETQYF
>NA|12|TRBV28|NA|TRBJ2-5
TGTGCCAGCAGTTACGTTCCTGAGACCCAGTACTTC
CASSYVPETQYF
>few|16|TRBV9|NA|TRBJ2-5
TGTGCCAGCAGCGTAGGAGGAGGGAGACCTCAAGAGACCCAGTACTTC
CASSVGGGRPQETQYF
>NA|15|TRBV6-6|NA|TRBJ2-6
TGTGCCAGCAGTTACGAGGGCCCAGGGGCCAACGTCCTGACTTTC
CASSYEGPGANVLTF
>many|12|TRBV12-3/TRBV12-4|NA|TRBJ2-3
TGTGCCAGCAGTCCTCAGGGAGATACGCAGTATTTT
CASSPQGDTQYF
>NA|15|TRBV4-3|NA|TRBJ2-1
TGCGCCAGCCGGGGAAACGGGGGGCTAAACAATGAGCAGTTCTTC
CASRGNGGLNNEQFF
>NA|16|TRBV7-9|TRBD1|TRBJ2-3
TGTGCCAGCAGCTTTCCCGGGACAGGGGGAACAGATACGCAGTATTTT
CASSFPGTGGTDTQYF
>few|17|TRBV7-9|TRBD2|TRBJ2-1
TGTGCCAGCAGCCCTAACGAGCGGGGGATCTCCTACAATGAGCAGTTCTTC
CASSPNERGISYNEQFF
>few|14|TRBV5-1|NA|TRBJ1-1
TGCGCCAGCAGCTTGGAAGGGGCGGGTCGGATAGCTTTCTTT
CASSLEGAGRIAFF
>NA|14|TRBV29-1|NA|TRBJ2-4
TGCAGCGTTTGGGGGGCAGGGGAGAGAAACATTCAGTACTTC
CSVWGAGERNIQYF
>few|16|TRBV7-9|TRBD1|TRBJ1-1
TGTGCCAGCAGCTTAACGGACAGGGGAGGGTCGGCTGAAGCTTTCTTT
CASSLTDRGGSAEAFF
>many|13|TRBV7-2|NA|TRBJ1-2
TGTGCCAGCAGCCCACGTCCCCCCAAGGACGACGTCTTC
CASSPRPPKDDVF
>NA|16|TRBV7-3|NA|TRBJ2-5
TGTGCCAGCAGCTTAAACCCCGCGAGGGAATCGGAGACCCAGTACTTC
CASSLNPARESETQYF
>NA|15|TRBV25-1|TRBD1|TRBJ1-4
TGTGCCAGCAGTGTCCGACAGGGTGGGCGGGAAAAACTGTTTTTT
CASSVRQGGREKLFF
>NA|13|TRBV5-1|NA|TRBJ2-1
TGCGCCAGCAGCTTGCCAGGGTCGGATGAGCAGTTCTTC
CASSLPGSDEQFF
>few|14|TRBV12-3/TRBV12-4|TRBD2|TRBJ2-1
TGTGCCAGCACCCCACTAGCGGGGGTGGATGAGCAGTTCTTC
CASTPLAGVDEQFF
>NA|15|TRBV5-5|NA|TRBJ1-1
TGTGCCAGCAGCTTGGAGTTTAGGGCATACACTGAAGCTTTCTTT
CASSLEFRAYTEAFF
>few|15|TRBV7-2|NA|TRBJ2-2
TGTGCCAGCAGCTTCTGGGGTCCGAACACCGGGGAGCTGTTTTTT
CASSFWGPNTGELFF
>many|14|TRBV28|TRBD1|TRBJ1-5
TGTGCCAGCAGTTCCGGACAGGGTCGTCAGCCCCAGCATTTT
CASSSGQGRQPQHF
>NA|13|TRBV13|TRBD1|TRBJ2-1
TGTGCCAGCGGGACAGGGCTATACAATGAGCAGTTCTTC
CASGTGLYNEQFF
>few|16|TRBV20-1|NA|TRBJ1-1
TGCAGTGCTAGAGATCTTTACGCGACGGAGAACACTGAAGCTTTCTTT
CSARDLYATENTEAFF
>NA|15|TRBV5-5|TRBD1|TRBJ2-1
TGTGCCAGCAGCTTGTACGGGACAGGGGGCGATGAGCAGTTCTTC
CASSLYGTGGDEQFF
>NA|10|TRBV7-9|NA|TRBJ1-1
TGTGCCAGCCCCGGCACTGAAGCTTTCTTT
CASPGTEAFF
>many|14|TRBV7-8|NA|TRBJ1-5
TGTGCCAGCAGCCCGGAGGTTAGCAATCAGCCCCAGCATTTT
CASSPEVSNQPQHF